Following are 9 T cell receptor beta chains from one sample sequenced in a study of cytotoxic CD8 clonotypes in ibrutinib-treated CLL. Only in-frame clones appear in the TCRdb table, and some are missing; sequencing was by immunoSEQ multiplex PCR. Among 100,000 or so clones listed, roughly 57% were seen once. The sample was PBMCs, taken after 24 months of ibrutinib treatment. These receptors were collected from a human donor with chronic lymphocytic leukemia.

A few counts support this clone. The chain employs TRBV7-2 and TRBJ2-7; D gene unclear. The CDR3 length is 15 residues. Between the trimmed V and J ends, which lost 0 bases and 0 bases, there was a span of 9 bases. The V gene's germline CDR1 is SGHTA and CDR2 FQGNSA. In DNA, the CDR3 is TGTGCCAGCAGCTTAGCTGTTCGTAGCTCCTACGAGCAGTACTTC. Protein: CASSLAVRSSYEQYF.

The chain is built from TRBV6-1 and TRBJ2-5; 14 bases fit TRBD2. This CDR3 contains 17 residues. V dropped 4 bases and J dropped 5; count of bases not matched to a gene: 9. From germline, CDR1 is MNHNS and CDR2 SASEGT. The DNA of the CDR3 is TGTGCCAGCAGTGGCAGGACTAGCGGGGGGCCCACGGAGACCCAGTACTTC. It codes for CASSGRTSGGPTETQYF.

The J gene is TRBJ2-7, the V gene TRBV29-1, with 7 bases matching TRBD2. The V gene's germline CDR1 is SQVTM and CDR2 ANQGSEA. J gave up 5 bases and V 7 bases, and 11 bases lay outside the gene matches. The CDR3 loop spans 13 amino acids. The CDR3 spells CSGSGRGTNEQYF. The CDR3 DNA reads TGCAGCGGAAGTGGGAGGGGTACCAACGAGCAGTACTTC.

J is TRBJ1-2 and V is TRBV6-5; the D gene is possibly TRBD1 (5 bases). Germline-derived CDR1 and CDR2 are MNHEY and SVGAGI. Trimming cost V 5 bases and J 3 bases, with 16 bases left between them. The CDR3 consists of 15 residues. CDR3 coding DNA: TGTGCCAGCAGTCCCGGGACCCCGGGGTACTATGGCTACACCTTC. Its translation: CASSPGTPGYYGYTF.

This clone has just a few counts. The chain uses TRBV5-1 and TRBJ2-1; 7 positions match TRBD2. In germline, CDR1 is SGHRS, CDR2 YFSETQ. The CDR3 is 15 amino acids. V lost 4 bases, J lost 7 bases, and 11 bases stayed unmatched. CDR3 in DNA: TGCGCCAGCAGCAACAGCGGTGGGGAGGGAAATGAGCAGTTCTTC. Its translation is CASSNSGGEGNEQFF.

This clone was recorded only once. J is TRBJ1-6 and V is TRBV7-2, with 7 bases fitting TRBD1. J was trimmed by 5 bases and V by 5 bases; bases with no gene match: 9. CDR3 length: 16 amino acids. Germline loops: CDR1 SGHTA, CDR2 FQGNSA. CDR3 nucleotide sequence: TGTGCCAGCAGCCTTCAACCGACAGGGAATAATTCACCCCTCCACTTT. Its protein is CASSLQPTGNNSPLHF.

The chain joins TRBV5-1 to TRBJ2-1, with D possibly TRBD2 on 5 matching bases. V was shortened by 6 bases and J by 1 base, with 17 bases between the two germline ends. The germline CDR1 and CDR2 sequences are SGHRS and YFSETQ. This CDR3 is built from 16 residues. The CDR3 DNA follows: TGCGCCAGCACCCCCCGGGGAGAACGATCCTACAATGAGCAGTTCTTC. Encoded protein: CASTPRGERSYNEQFF.

The chain links TRBV29-1 to TRBJ1-2; TRBD1 is a possible D gene (6 bases). Deletions cut 6 bases from V and 8 bases from J, with 22 bases between. The CDR3 totals 14 residues. Germline lookup yields CDR1 SQVTM and CDR2 ANQGSEA. CDR3 sequence (DNA): TGCAGCGTCGGCACCCTACAGGGTATGGAAGGCTACACCTTC. Its translation is CSVGTLQGMEGYTF. The full variable domain, with the rest looked up from reference TRBV29-1 and TRBJ1-2, is SAVISQKPSRDICQRGTSLTIQCQVDSQVTMMFWYRQQPGQSLTLIATANQGSEATYESGFVIDKFPISRPNLTFSTLTVSNMSPEDSSIYLCSVGTLQGMEGYTFGSGTRLTVV.

The chain employs TRBV28 and TRBJ2-3, with D unresolved. The germline V and J ends were trimmed by 8 bases and 4 bases, with 13 bases remaining between them. Germline assignment: CDR1 MDHEN and CDR2 SYDVKM. This CDR3 spans 13 amino acids. The CDR3 reads CASYSPTSDTQYF. DNA for the CDR3: TGTGCCAGCTATTCTCCCACTTCAGATACGCAGTATTTT.